Listed below are T cell receptor beta chains from one sample, sequenced in a study of breast tumors, draining lymph nodes, adjacent tissues. TCRdb passed the multiplex PCR reads through MiXCR, listing each CDR3 protein once. The repertoire includes about 300,000 distinct CDR3 sequences, 30% of them detected once, and more than 1% sits in the top ten. Sequencing was done on a sample of axillary lymph node tissue. The receptors derive from a female donor with breast cancer. Some clones in this sample may be carry-over from other donors' samples. Both conserved end residues are part of each CDR3. A D gene is named only where the DNA matches it firmly. Clone sizes are given selectively: once, few, many, or a class where the clone is expanded.

TRBV12-3/TRBV12-4	19	TRBD2	NA	TRBJ2-1	TGTGCCAGCAGTTTAGGACGGAGACGGTCGGCGGGAGTAAACAATGAGCAGTTCTTC	CASSLGRRRSAGVNNEQFF
TRBV5-1	14	TRBD2	NA	TRBJ2-6	TGCGCCAGCCGACTAGCGGGAGGGGCCAACGTCCTGACTTTC	CASRLAGGANVLTF
TRBV15	15	NA	many	TRBJ2-2	TGTGCCACCAGCAGAGGCAGGGCGAACACCGGGGAGCTGTTTTTT	CATSRGRANTGELFF
TRBV10-3	14	NA	many	TRBJ2-7	TGTGCCATCAGTGAAGACCCGGGGCCCTACGAGCAGTACTTC	CAISEDPGPYEQYF
TRBV5-8	15	NA	many	TRBJ2-7	TGTGCCAGCAGCTTCGCGAGAAGTTCTACGTACGAGCAGTACTTC	CASSFARSSTYEQYF
TRBV20-1	14	TRBD2	many	TRBJ2-3	TGCAGTGGACCTCAGTCGGGACTAACAGATACGCAGTATTTT	CSGPQSGLTDTQYF
TRBV19	15	NA	many	TRBJ2-7	TGTGCCAGTAGTAACCTTCCGGGACGGACCTACGAGCAGTACTTC	CASSNLPGRTYEQYF
TRBV7-2	15	TRBD2	many	TRBJ2-1	TGTGCCAGCAGCTTAGCACTAGCGGGAAGCAATGAGCAGTTCTTC	CASSLALAGSNEQFF
TRBV5-1	15	TRBD2	many	TRBJ2-1	TGCGCCAGCAGCGGGGGACTAGCGGGGGTCAATGAGCAGTTCTTC	CASSGGLAGVNEQFF
TRBV28	15	NA	few	TRBJ2-5	TGTGCCAGCAGCCCCGTGACAGGCCTGGGGGAGACCCAGTACTTC	CASSPVTGLGETQYF
TRBV6-2/TRBV6-3	13	NA	few	TRBJ1-2	TGTGCCAGCAGTCGGTGGACAGTCTATGGCTACACCTTC	CASSRWTVYGYTF
TRBV6-6	15	NA	NA	TRBJ2-5	TGTGCCAGCAGTCACTCGAGGGTCTTTGTAGGGACCCAGTGCTTC	CASSHSRVFVGTQCF
TRBV6-1	15	NA	many	TRBJ2-7	TGTGCCAGCAGTGAAGGTCACGGTATTGTTTACGAGCAGTACTTC	CASSEGHGIVYEQYF
TRBV7-8	19	NA	many	TRBJ2-1	TGTGCCAGCAGCTTAGTGAACTATCGGTGGGCGGAGGCCCACAATGAGCAGTTCTTC	CASSLVNYRWAEAHNEQFF
TRBV4-1	13	NA	many	TRBJ2-1	TGCGCCAGCAGCCAAGTTGGGACCTCGGAGCAGTTCTTC	CASSQVGTSEQFF
TRBV20-1	14	NA	NA	TRBJ1-5	TGCAGTGCTAGAGTCGGACAGAAGCAAGAGACCCAGCATTTT	CSARVGQKQETQHF
TRBV14	13	NA	many	TRBJ1-2	TGTGCCAGCAGCGAAGGACTAGACTATGGCTACACCTTC	CASSEGLDYGYTF
TRBV27	14	TRBD1	NA	TRBJ1-4	TGTGCCAGCGGTTCGGGGACAGGACGGGAAAAACTGTTTTTT	CASGSGTGREKLFF
TRBV10-3	13	TRBD1	many	TRBJ2-2	TGTGCCATCACGGGACAGGTCACCGGGGAGCTGTTTTTT	CAITGQVTGELFF
TRBV9	13	NA	many	TRBJ2-7	TGTGCCAGCAGCGTCGGATTGTCTTACGAGCAGTACTTC	CASSVGLSYEQYF
TRBV24-1	13	NA	many	TRBJ2-3	TGTGCCACCAGTGATTTCAGGCAAGATACGCAGTATTTT	CATSDFRQDTQYF
TRBV24-1	15	TRBD2	NA	TRBJ2-5	TGTGCCACCAGTGCTGGGACTAGCGGGAGAGAGACCCAGTACTTC	CATSAGTSGRETQYF
TRBV11-3	14	NA	many	TRBJ2-1	TGTGCCAGCAGCTTAACTCCCCAGGGGGGTGAGCAGTTCTTC	CASSLTPQGGEQFF
TRBV25-1	13	NA	many	TRBJ1-3	TGTGCCAGCAGACTAGGCTCTGGAAACACCATATATTTT	CASRLGSGNTIYF
TRBV5-1	16	NA	many	TRBJ1-2	TGCGCCAGCAGCCCTCGCAGACAGTCTCGTACGGATGGCTACACCTTC	CASSPRRQSRTDGYTF
TRBV7-2	13	NA	many	TRBJ2-1	TGTGCCAGCAGTTCCGTTGCCTTGAATGAGCAGTTCTTC	CASSSVALNEQFF
TRBV5-1	15	TRBD1	NA	TRBJ2-5	TGCGCCAGCAGCCCCGCCGGACAGGTACAAGAGACCCAGTACTTC	CASSPAGQVQETQYF
TRBV24-1	12	NA	NA	TRBJ1-3	TGTGCCACCAGGGGGACTACCGACACCATATATTTT	CATRGTTDTIYF
TRBV6-5	13	TRBD2	few	TRBJ2-4	TGTGCCAGCCAAGCGGGAGGCAAGGGCATTCAGTACTTC	CASQAGGKGIQYF
TRBV10-2	14	NA	many	TRBJ1-3	TGCGCCAGTCACGACAGGAGCTCTGGAAACACCATATATTTT	CASHDRSSGNTIYF
TRBV30	13	NA	many	TRBJ2-2	TGTGCCTGGAGTGTTGCGAACACCGGGGAGCTGTTTTTT	CAWSVANTGELFF
TRBV6-5	16	TRBD2	NA	TRBJ2-1	TGTGCCAGCAGAGACCGTAGCGGGAGGGATGACAATGAGCAGTTCTTC	CASRDRSGRDDNEQFF
TRBV30	15	NA	many	TRBJ2-6	TGTGCCTGGAGTCCCCACTCCTCTGGGGCCAACGTCCTGACTTTC	CAWSPHSSGANVLTF
TRBV11-1	15	TRBD1	NA	TRBJ2-5	TGTGCCAGCAGCTTAGCTACAGGGGCCGTAGGGACCCAGTACTTC	CASSLATGAVGTQYF
TRBV29-1	12	NA	NA	TRBJ2-5	TGCAGCGTTGAAGCGGGCAGGGGGGCCCAGTACTTC	CSVEAGRGAQYF
TRBV28	15	NA	NA	TRBJ2-7	TGTGCCAGCAGTTACGGAGGCAGTGACGCCGACGAGCAGTACTTC	CASSYGGSDADEQYF
TRBV24-1	10	NA	NA	TRBJ2-2	TGTGCCACCAGTGAAGGGGAGCTGTTTTTT	CATSEGELFF
TRBV10-3	15	NA	NA	TRBJ1-6	TGTGCCATCAGTGAGTCGTCTAGGGAAAATTCACCCCTCCACTTT	CAISESSRENSPLHF
TRBV5-1	15	TRBD2	NA	TRBJ2-2	TGCGCCAGCAGCCCTGGACTAGCGGGTACCGGGGAGCTGTCTTTT	CASSPGLAGTGELSF
TRBV4-1	18	TRBD2	NA	TRBJ2-1	TGCGCCAGCAGCCAAGCTTTCAGACTAGCGGGAATACAGAGTGAGCAGTTCTTC	CASSQAFRLAGIQSEQFF
TRBV4-3	16	NA	many	TRBJ2-6	TGCGCCAGCAGCCGTTACGCGGGCTCTGGGGCCAACGTCCTGACTTTC	CASSRYAGSGANVLTF
TRBV3-2	15	NA	NA	TRBJ1-3	TGTGCCAGCAGCCACACCGGACGGAGTGGAAACACCATATATTTT	CASSHTGRSGNTIYF